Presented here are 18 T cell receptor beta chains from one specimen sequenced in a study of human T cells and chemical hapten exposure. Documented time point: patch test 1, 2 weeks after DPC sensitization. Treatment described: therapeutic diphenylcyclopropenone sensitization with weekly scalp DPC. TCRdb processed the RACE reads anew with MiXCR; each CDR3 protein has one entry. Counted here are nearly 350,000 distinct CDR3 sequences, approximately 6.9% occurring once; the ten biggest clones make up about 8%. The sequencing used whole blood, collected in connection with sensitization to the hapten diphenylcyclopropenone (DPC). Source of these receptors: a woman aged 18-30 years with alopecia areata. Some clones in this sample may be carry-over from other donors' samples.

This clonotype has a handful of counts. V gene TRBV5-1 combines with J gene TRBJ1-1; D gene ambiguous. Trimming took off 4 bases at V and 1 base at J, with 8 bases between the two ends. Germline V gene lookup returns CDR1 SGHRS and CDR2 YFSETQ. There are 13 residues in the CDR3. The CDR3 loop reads CASSAIENTEAFF. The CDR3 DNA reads TGCGCCAGCAGCGCGATAGAGAACACTGAAGCTTTCTTT.

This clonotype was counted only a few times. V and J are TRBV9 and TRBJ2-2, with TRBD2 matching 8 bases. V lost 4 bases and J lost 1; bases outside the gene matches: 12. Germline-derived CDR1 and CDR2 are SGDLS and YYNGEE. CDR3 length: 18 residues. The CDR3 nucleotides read TGTGCCAGCAGCCCCTGGGGACTAGTAATAAAGAACACCGGGGAGCTGTTTTTT. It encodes CASSPWGLVIKNTGELFF.

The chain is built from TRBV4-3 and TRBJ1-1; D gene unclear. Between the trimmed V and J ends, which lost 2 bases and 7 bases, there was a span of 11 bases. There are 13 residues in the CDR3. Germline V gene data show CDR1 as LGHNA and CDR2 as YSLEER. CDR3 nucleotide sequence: TGCGCCAGCAGCCAACAGGAGGGCCTTGAAGCTTTCTTT. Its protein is CASSQQEGLEAFF.

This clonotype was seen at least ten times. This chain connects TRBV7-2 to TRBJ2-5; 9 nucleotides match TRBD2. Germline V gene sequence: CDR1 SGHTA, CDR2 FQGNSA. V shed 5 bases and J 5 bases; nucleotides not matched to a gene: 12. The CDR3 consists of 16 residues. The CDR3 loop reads CASSPNRAGGLETQYF. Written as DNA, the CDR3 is TGTGCCAGCAGCCCCAATAGGGCGGGGGGGCTGGAGACCCAGTACTTC.

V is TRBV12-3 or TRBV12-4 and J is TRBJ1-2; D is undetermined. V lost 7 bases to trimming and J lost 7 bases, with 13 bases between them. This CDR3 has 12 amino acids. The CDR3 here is CASKVGVSGYTF. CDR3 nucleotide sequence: TGTGCCAGCAAGGTTGGGGTGTCTGGCTACACCTTC.

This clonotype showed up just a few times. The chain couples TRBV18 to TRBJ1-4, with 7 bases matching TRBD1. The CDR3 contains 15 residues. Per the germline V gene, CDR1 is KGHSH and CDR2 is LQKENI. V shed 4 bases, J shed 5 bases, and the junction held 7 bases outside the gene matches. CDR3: CASSQTGAVNEKLFF. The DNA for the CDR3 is TGTGCCAGCTCACAAACAGGGGCCGTCAATGAAAAACTGTTTTTT. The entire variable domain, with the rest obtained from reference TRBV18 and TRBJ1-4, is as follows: NAGVMQNPRHLVRRRGQEARLRCSPMKGHSHVYWYRQLPEEGLKFMVYLQKENIIDESGMPKERFSAEFPKEGPSILRIQQVVRGDSAAYFCASSQTGAVNEKLFFGSGTQLSVL.

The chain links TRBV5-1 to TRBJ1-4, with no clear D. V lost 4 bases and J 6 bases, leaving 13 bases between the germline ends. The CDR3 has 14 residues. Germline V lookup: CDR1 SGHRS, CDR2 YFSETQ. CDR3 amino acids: CASSPGSTDEKLFF. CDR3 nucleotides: TGCGCCAGCAGCCCCGGGAGCACAGATGAAAAACTGTTTTTT.

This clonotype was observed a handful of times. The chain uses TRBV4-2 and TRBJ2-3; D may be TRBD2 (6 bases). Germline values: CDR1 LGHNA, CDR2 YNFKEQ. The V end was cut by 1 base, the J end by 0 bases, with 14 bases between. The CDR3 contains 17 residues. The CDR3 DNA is TGTGCCAGCAGCCAAGGGGATCGGGGGTCTAGCACAGATACGCAGTATTTT. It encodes CASSQGDRGSSTDTQYF.

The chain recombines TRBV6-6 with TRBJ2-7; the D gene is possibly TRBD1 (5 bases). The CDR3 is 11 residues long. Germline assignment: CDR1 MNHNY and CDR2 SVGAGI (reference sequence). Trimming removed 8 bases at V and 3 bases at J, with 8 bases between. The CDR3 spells CASQDNYEQYF. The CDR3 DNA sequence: TGTGCCAGCCAGGACAACTACGAGCAGTACTTC.

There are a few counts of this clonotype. In DNA, the CDR3 is TGTGCCAGCAGCCGAGGGGGCGCGGCGCTAAAGGCTGAAGCTTTCTTT. This encodes CASSRGGAALKAEAFF. The chain links TRBV7-2 to TRBJ1-1; 7 nucleotides match TRBD1. The CDR3 sequence is 16 residues long. Trimming took 5 bases from V and 6 from J; bases not matched to a gene: 15. The V gene's germline CDR1 is SGHTA and CDR2 FQGNSA.

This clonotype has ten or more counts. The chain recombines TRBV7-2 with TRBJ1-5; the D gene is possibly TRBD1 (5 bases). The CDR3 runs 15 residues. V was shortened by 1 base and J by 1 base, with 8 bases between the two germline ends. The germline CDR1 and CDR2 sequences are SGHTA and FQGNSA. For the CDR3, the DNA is TGTGCCAGCAGCTTAGAGGGACGGAGCAATCAGCCCCAGCATTTT. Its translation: CASSLEGRSNQPQHF.

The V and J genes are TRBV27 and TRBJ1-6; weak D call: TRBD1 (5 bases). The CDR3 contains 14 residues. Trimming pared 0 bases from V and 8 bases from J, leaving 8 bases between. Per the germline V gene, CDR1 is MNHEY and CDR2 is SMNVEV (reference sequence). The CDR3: CASSLSGAHSPLHF. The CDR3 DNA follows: TGTGCCAGCAGTTTATCCGGGGCCCATTCACCCCTCCACTTT.

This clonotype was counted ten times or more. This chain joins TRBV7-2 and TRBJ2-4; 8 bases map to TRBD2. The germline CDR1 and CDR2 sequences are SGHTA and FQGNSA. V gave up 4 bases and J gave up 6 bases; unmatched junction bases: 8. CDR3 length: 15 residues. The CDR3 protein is CASSSTGTRLNIQYF. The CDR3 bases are TGTGCCAGCAGCTCAACCGGGACTAGGTTAAACATTCAGTACTTC.

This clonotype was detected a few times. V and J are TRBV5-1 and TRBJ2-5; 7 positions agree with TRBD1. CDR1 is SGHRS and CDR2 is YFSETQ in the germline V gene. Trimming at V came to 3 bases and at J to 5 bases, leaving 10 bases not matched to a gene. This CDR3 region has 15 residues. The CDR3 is CASSSGTAVQETQYF. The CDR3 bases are TGCGCCAGCAGCTCTGGGACAGCCGTTCAGGAGACCCAGTACTTC.

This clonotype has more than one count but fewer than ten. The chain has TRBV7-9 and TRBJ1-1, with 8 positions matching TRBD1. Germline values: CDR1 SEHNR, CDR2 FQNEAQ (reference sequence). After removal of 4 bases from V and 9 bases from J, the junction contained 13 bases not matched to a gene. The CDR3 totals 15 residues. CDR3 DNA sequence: TGTGCCAGCAGCTCAACCAGGACAGGGATTGAGAAAGCTTTCTTT. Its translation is CASSSTRTGIEKAFF.

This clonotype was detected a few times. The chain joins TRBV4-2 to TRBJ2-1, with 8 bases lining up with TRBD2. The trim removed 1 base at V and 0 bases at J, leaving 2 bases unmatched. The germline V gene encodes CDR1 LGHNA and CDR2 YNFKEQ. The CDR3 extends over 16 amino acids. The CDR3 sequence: CASSQAGGSSYNEQFF. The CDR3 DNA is TGTGCCAGCAGCCAAGCGGGGGGGAGCTCCTACAATGAGCAGTTCTTC.

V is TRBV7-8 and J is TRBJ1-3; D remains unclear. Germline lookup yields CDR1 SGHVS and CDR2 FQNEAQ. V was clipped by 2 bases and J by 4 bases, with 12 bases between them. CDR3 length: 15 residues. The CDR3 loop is CASSLQTSSGNTIYF. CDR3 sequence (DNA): TGTGCCAGCAGCTTACAAACTTCATCGGGAAACACCATATATTTT.

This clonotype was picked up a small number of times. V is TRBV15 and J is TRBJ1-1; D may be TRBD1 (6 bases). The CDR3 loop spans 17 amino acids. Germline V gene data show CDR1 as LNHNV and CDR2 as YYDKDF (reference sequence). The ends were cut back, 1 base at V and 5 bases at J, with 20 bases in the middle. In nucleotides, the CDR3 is TGTGCCACCAGCAGAGTAAGATGGGGGGCCGCGGGGACTGAAGCTTTCTTT. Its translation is CATSRVRWGAAGTEAFF.